Detailed here is one T cell receptor beta chain. This sample is part of a study of blood T cell repertoires in COVID-19. Across the whole study: There were acute and convalescent COVID-19 samples, and they came from the United States, Italy and Spain. Sources were T cells, B-cell-depleted T cells, or PBMCs; the material itself was cDNA or gDNA.

Measured with immunoSEQ multiplex PCR; TCRdb has only the in-frame clones, and not every one. The sample consists of approximately 500,000 clones, approximately 92% of them appearing once. Germline V CDR1 and CDR2: SEHNR, FQNEAQ (reference sequence). The CDR3 extends over 16 amino acids. The V end lost 5 bases, the J end lost 0 bases, and 14 bases lay between the germline ends. The source is a man in his late teens or twenties with COVID-19, enrolled during active disease. The J gene is TRBJ2-1, the V gene TRBV7-9, with D perhaps matching TRBD2 (6 bases). Source material: peripheral blood. The CDR3 loop is CASSLTLGGSYNEQFF. The DNA of the CDR3 is TGTGCCAGCAGCCTCACTTTGGGAGGCTCCTACAATGAGCAGTTCTTC.